The source of this TCR beta chain is a study of CD8+ T cells in alopecia areata. Isolated RNA was reverse transcribed into cDNA used as the sequencing template. Assay: immunoSEQ multiplex PCR; the TCRdb copy retains only in-frame clones and omits some. The sample consists of 200,000 or so clones, approximately 61% of them appearing once. V was clipped by 3 bases and J by 3 bases, with 14 bases between them. The V gene's germline CDR1 is SQVTM and CDR2 ANQGSEA. The CDR3 spans 14 residues. The TCR sequence derives from a human donor with alopecia areata. The chain carries TRBV29-1 and TRBJ1-1; D uncertain. The input for sequencing was CD4+ T cells sorted from blood, taken at week 0. The CDR3 is CSVEQKKGYTEAFF. In nucleotides, the CDR3 is TGCAGCGTTGAGCAAAAGAAGGGTTACACTGAAGCTTTCTTT.